Listed here are 29 T cell receptor beta chains from one sample, sequenced in a study of OX40 agonist ivuxolimab in advanced cancers. Some clones are missing from TCRdb's copy, which holds only in-frame ones; the method was immunoSEQ multiplex PCR. The profile shows roughly 34,000 clones, around 90% of them singletons. The sample in question was CD4+ or CD8+ T cells sorted from blood, obtained in a trial of the OX40 agonist ivuxolimab. The receptors were sampled from an adult with an advanced solid tumor such as melanoma, head and neck, liver or kidney cancer.

The chain links TRBV6-1 to TRBJ2-1; no clear D. This CDR3 spans 11 amino acids. Trimming stripped 7 bases from V and 3 bases from J, with 4 bases between. The germline V gene encodes CDR1 MNHNS and CDR2 SASEGT. This CDR3 reads CASNRYNEQFF. DNA of the CDR3: TGTGCCAGCAACCGCTACAATGAGCAGTTCTTC.

The CDR3 bases are TGTGCCAGCAGCTTATCTCCAGAGAAGAACGAGCAGTACTTC. It specifies CASSLSPEKNEQYF. The V gene is TRBV7-7, the J gene TRBJ2-7; D is unresolved. This CDR3 has 14 residues. CDR1 and CDR2 from the germline V gene are SSHAT and FNYEAQ (reference sequence). V was cut by 2 bases and J by 5 bases, with 13 bases left in between.

The chain is built from TRBV6-5 and TRBJ1-5; D unclear. The CDR3 covers 13 residues. Germline CDR1 reads MNHEY; CDR2 reads SVGAGI. V lost 3 bases to trimming and J lost 7 bases, with 10 bases between them. The CDR3 bases are TGTGCCAGCAGTTATTTGGGTAACCAGCCCCAGCATTTT. Translation: CASSYLGNQPQHF.

CDR3 sequence reads: CASSQGGFIGSNSPLHF. CDR3 DNA: TGTGCCAGCAGCCAAGGAGGTTTCATCGGTAGTAATTCACCCCTCCACTTT. The J gene is TRBJ1-6, the V gene TRBV4-2; D remains ambiguous. Per the germline V gene, CDR1 is LGHNA and CDR2 is YNFKEQ. The CDR3 loop spans 17 amino acids. Between the trimmed V and J ends, which lost 1 base and 6 bases, there was a span of 16 bases.

The V and J genes are TRBV5-1 and TRBJ1-5; D may be TRBD1 (5 bases). This CDR3 spans 16 amino acids. Germline V CDR1 and CDR2: SGHRS, YFSETQ. V shed 4 bases and J shed 0 bases, with 14 bases lying between them. The CDR3 DNA is TGCGCCAGCAGCCTACCGACAGAGTATAGCAATCAGCCCCAGCATTTT. This encodes CASSLPTEYSNQPQHF.

J is TRBJ2-7 and V is TRBV11-1, with 8 bases aligning to TRBD1. The J segment lost 3 bases and the V segment lost 4 bases, leaving 5 bases of the junction unmatched. CDR1 and CDR2 (germline): SGHAT, FQDESV (reference sequence). This CDR3 is built from 14 residues. The CDR3 spells CASSYGTGGYEQYF. DNA for the CDR3: TGTGCCAGCAGCTACGGGACAGGCGGCTACGAGCAGTACTTC.

V and J are TRBV7-8 and TRBJ2-1, with a possible D match to TRBD2 (5 bases). V was clipped by 5 bases and J by 10 bases, with 15 bases between them. This CDR3 comprises 13 residues. Germline V gene sequence: CDR1 SGHVS, CDR2 FQNEAQ. CDR3 loop: CASSRLRVAEQFF. CDR3 sequence (DNA): TGTGCCAGCAGCCGATTGCGGGTCGCAGAGCAGTTCTTC.

The CDR3 loop reads CASSLSRPTPGSGANVLTF. DNA for the CDR3: TGTGCCAGCAGTTTATCCCGGCCGACGCCGGGCTCTGGGGCCAACGTCCTGACTTTC. This chain uses TRBV27 with TRBJ2-6; no clear D. Trimming stripped 0 bases from V and 0 bases from J, with 15 bases between. The length of the CDR3 is 19 residues. The germline V gene has CDR1 MNHEY and CDR2 SMNVEV (reference sequence).

The V call is TRBV9, the J call TRBJ1-2; D gene ambiguous. V dropped 2 bases and J dropped 7 bases, with 12 bases sitting between them. The CDR3 extends over 13 amino acids. Germline V gene data show CDR1 as SGDLS and CDR2 as YYNGEE. CDR3 in DNA: TGTGCCAGCAGCGTGAGTCGGAGTTCTGGCTACACCTTC. This sequence encodes CASSVSRSSGYTF.

This chain joins TRBV28 and TRBJ1-2; no reliable D call. Looked up from germline, CDR1 is MDHEN and CDR2 is SYDVKM. Trimming removed 5 bases at V and 0 bases at J, with 4 bases between. The CDR3 contains 12 residues. The CDR3 DNA is TGTGCCAGCAGTCCATCTAACTATGGCTACACCTTC. Its protein product is CASSPSNYGYTF.

This chain connects TRBV5-1 to TRBJ1-1; tentative D call: TRBD1 (5 bases). Germline loops: CDR1 SGHRS, CDR2 YFSETQ. The CDR3 covers 15 residues. The V gene lost 4 bases and the J gene lost 1 base, with 14 bases spanning the gap. Here the CDR3 DNA reads TGCGCCAGCAGCCGAAAAACAGGCGCGAACACTGAAGCTTTCTTT. Protein sequence: CASSRKTGANTEAFF.

The genes are TRBV2 and TRBJ1-4; TRBD1 is a possible D gene (5 bases). V dropped 7 bases and J dropped 4 bases, with 13 bases sitting between them. In germline, CDR1 is SNHLY, CDR2 FYNNEI. The CDR3 consists of 14 residues. CDR3 DNA sequence: TGTGCCAGCACCCTTCGGGACGGTAATGAAAAACTGTTTTTT. This gives the protein CASTLRDGNEKLFF.

This chain joins TRBV29-1 and TRBJ1-5; D is perhaps TRBD1 (5 bases). Germline CDR1 reads SQVTM; CDR2 reads ANQGSEA. The CDR3 has 14 amino acids. As DNA, the CDR3 is TGCAGTGGACGTTTTCAGGGCAGCAATCAGCCCCAGCATTTT. Amino acid sequence: CSGRFQGSNQPQHF.

V is TRBV5-4 and J is TRBJ1-1; TRBD1 aligns across 8 bases. V gave up 4 bases and J gave up 7 bases; unmatched junction bases: 12. The CDR3 runs to 15 residues. In germline, CDR1 is SGHNT, CDR2 YYREEE (reference sequence). The CDR3 nucleotides read TGTGCCAGCAGCCGCGGGCAACAGGGGGGAGATGAAGCTTTCTTT. Protein product: CASSRGQQGGDEAFF.

This chain connects TRBV4-3 to TRBJ2-2; 7 nucleotides match TRBD2. The CDR3 spans 19 residues. The V gene end was trimmed by 0 bases and the J gene end by 0 bases; junction bases not matched to a gene: 10. Germline lookup yields CDR1 LGHNA and CDR2 YSLEER. CDR3 sequence: CASSQDLLGGRANTGELFF. The CDR3 nucleotides read TGCGCCAGCAGCCAAGATCTTCTTGGGGGGAGGGCGAACACCGGGGAGCTGTTTTTT.

A word on this clone: This specimen includes other DNA sequences encoding the same CDR3. The J gene is TRBJ1-2, the V gene TRBV7-9; TRBD1 matches 8 bases. V lost 3 bases, J lost 8 bases, and 2 bases stayed unmatched. This CDR3 has 12 amino acids. Germline CDR1 and CDR2: SEHNR and FQNEAQ (reference sequence). The CDR3 is CASSLDREGYTF. For the CDR3, the DNA is TGTGCCAGCAGCTTGGACAGGGAAGGCTACACCTTC.

V usage is TRBV5-4 and J usage is TRBJ1-2; TRBD1 aligns across 7 bases. The CDR3 contains 13 residues. From germline, CDR1 is SGHNT and CDR2 YYREEE (reference sequence). V lost 4 bases, J lost 8 bases, and 8 bases stayed unmatched. CDR3 bases: TGTGCCAGCAGCGTCACAGGGGTGGACGGCTACACCTTC. Residues: CASSVTGVDGYTF.

This clone was seen just once. This rearrangement joins TRBV7-2 to TRBJ2-3; D uncertain. Per germline, CDR1 SGHTA and CDR2 FQGNSA. V lost 1 base to trimming and J lost 4 bases, with 6 bases between them. The CDR3 totals 13 residues. CDR3 region: CASSLDGPDTQYF. The CDR3 nucleotides are TGTGCCAGCAGCTTAGACGGCCCAGATACGCAGTATTTT.

The chain couples TRBV5-5 to TRBJ1-1; TRBD1 is a possible D gene (5 bases). This CDR3 region has 14 residues. The germline V gene encodes CDR1 SGHKS and CDR2 YYEKEE (reference sequence). Trimming removed 4 bases at V and 2 bases at J, with 12 bases between. CDR3 protein: CASSPSTGNTEAFF. DNA of the CDR3: TGTGCCAGCAGCCCCTCCACAGGAAACACTGAAGCTTTCTTT. Variable domain in full (rest from reference TRBV5-5 and TRBJ1-1): DAGVTQSPTHLIKTRGQQVTLRCSPISGHKSVSWYQQVLGQGPQFIFQYYEKEERGRGNFPDRFSARQFPNYSSELNVNALLLGDSALYLCASSPSTGNTEAFFGQGTRLTVV.

This chain links TRBV6-1 with TRBJ2-5; 7 nucleotides match TRBD2. The junction had 8 bases not matched to a gene; V was cut back by 3 bases and J by 1 base. The CDR3 has 16 amino acids. CDR1 is MNHNS and CDR2 is SASEGT in the germline V gene. CDR3 in amino acids: CASSDLRSGAQETQYF. The DNA of the CDR3 is TGTGCCAGCAGTGACCTCAGGAGCGGGGCCCAAGAGACCCAGTACTTC.

The rearrangement links TRBV25-1 to TRBJ1-1; D possibly corresponds to TRBD1 (6 bases). The germline V gene has CDR1 MGHDK and CDR2 SYGVNS. This CDR3 contains 15 residues. V was cut by 4 bases and J by 1 base, with 13 bases left in between. CDR3 bases: TGTGCCAGCAGTGGAGACAGGTACTCGAACACTGAAGCTTTCTTT. Residues: CASSGDRYSNTEAFF.

The chain is built from TRBV5-1 and TRBJ2-7; a weak D match, TRBD1 (5 bases). Trimming pared 4 bases from V and 3 bases from J, leaving 8 bases between. This CDR3 has 12 amino acids. CDR1 SGHRS and CDR2 YFSETQ come from the germline V gene. The DNA for the CDR3 is TGCGCCAGCAGCCTCGGACACTACGAGCAGTACTTC. Translating it yields CASSLGHYEQYF.

The chain's CDR3 is CASSGDPGTAYGYTF. CDR3 DNA sequence: TGCGCCAGCAGCGGGGACCCTGGGACAGCCTATGGCTACACCTTC. The chain joins TRBV5-1 to TRBJ1-2, with TRBD1 matching 7 bases. The CDR3 is made up of 15 amino acids. Germline CDR1 and CDR2: SGHRS and YFSETQ. With V trimmed by 4 bases and J by 4 bases, 10 bases remained unmatched.

The chain joins TRBV13 to TRBJ2-7; the D is unclear. The germline V gene has CDR1 PRHDT and CDR2 FYEKMQ (reference sequence). With 4 bases removed from V and 0 bases from J, the gap between germline ends came to 13 bases. The CDR3 consists of 15 residues. Written as DNA, the CDR3 is TGTGCCAGCAGCTCGTCTAGAGACGGCTCCTACGAGCAGTACTTC. This codes for CASSSSRDGSYEQYF.

This chain links TRBV5-1 with TRBJ2-3, with no clear D. V shed 6 bases and J shed 2 bases, with 10 bases lying between them. The CDR3 has 13 amino acids. CDR1 SGHRS and CDR2 YFSETQ come from the germline V gene. The chain's CDR3 is CASTFGYTDTQYF. The DNA for the CDR3 is TGCGCCAGCACTTTCGGATACACAGATACGCAGTATTTT.

This chain links TRBV11-3 with TRBJ1-2; no reliable D call. Trimming removed 0 bases at V and 8 bases at J, with 10 bases between. CDR1 and CDR2 from the germline V gene are SGHNT and YENEEA. The CDR3 is 13 residues long. CDR3 in DNA: TGTGCCAGCAGCTTAGAGGCAGGACGCGGCTACACCTTC. It encodes CASSLEAGRGYTF.

This clone occurred a few times. The chain joins TRBV7-9 to TRBJ1-6; the D is unclear. Germline loops: CDR1 SEHNR, CDR2 FQNEAQ (reference sequence). This CDR3 region has 13 residues. The ends were cut back, 0 bases at V and 10 bases at J, with 7 bases in the middle. The CDR3 nucleotides are TGTGCCAGCAGCTTAGCAGATTCCTCACCCCTCCACTTT. Translating gives CASSLADSSPLHF.

The chain uses TRBV2 and TRBJ2-7; 9 positions agree with TRBD1. Per the germline V gene, CDR1 is SNHLY and CDR2 is FYNNEI. The CDR3 runs 13 residues. J gave up 6 bases and V 7 bases, and 7 bases lay outside the gene matches. The DNA of the CDR3 is TGTGCCAGCATGGGGACAGGGAGCGGCGAGCAGTACTTC. Protein sequence: CASMGTGSGEQYF. Complete variable domain (other parts from reference TRBV2 and TRBJ2-7): EPEVTQTPSHQVTQMGQEVILRCVPISNHLYFYWYRQILGQKVEFLVSFYNNEISEKSEIFDDQFSVERPDGSNFTLKIRSTKLEDSAMYFCASMGTGSGEQYFGPGTRLTVT.

The chain links TRBV27 to TRBJ2-1; 7 nucleotides agree with TRBD2. CDR3 length equals 15 residues. Looked up from germline, CDR1 is MNHEY and CDR2 is SMNVEV (reference sequence). With 6 bases clipped from V and 5 bases from J, the junction kept 10 bases outside the gene matches. The CDR3 protein is CASSLGGWGNNEQFF. CDR3 in DNA: TGTGCCAGCAGCCTGGGGGGGTGGGGCAACAATGAGCAGTTCTTC.